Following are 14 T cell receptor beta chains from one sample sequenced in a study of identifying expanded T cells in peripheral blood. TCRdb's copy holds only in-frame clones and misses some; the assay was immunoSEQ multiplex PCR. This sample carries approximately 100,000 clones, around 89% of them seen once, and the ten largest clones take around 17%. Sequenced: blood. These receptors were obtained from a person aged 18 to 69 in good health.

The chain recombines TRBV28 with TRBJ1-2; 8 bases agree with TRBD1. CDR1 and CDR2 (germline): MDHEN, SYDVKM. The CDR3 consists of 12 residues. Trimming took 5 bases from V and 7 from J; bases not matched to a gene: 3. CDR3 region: CASSRTGSGYTF. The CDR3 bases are TGTGCCAGCAGTCGGACAGGGAGTGGCTACACCTTC.

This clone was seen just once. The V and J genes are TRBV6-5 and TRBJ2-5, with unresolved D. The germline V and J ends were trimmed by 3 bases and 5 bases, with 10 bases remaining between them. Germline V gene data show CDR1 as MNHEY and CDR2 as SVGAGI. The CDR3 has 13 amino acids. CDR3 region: CASSYNLVETQYF. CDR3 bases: TGTGCCAGCAGTTATAACCTAGTGGAGACCCAGTACTTC.

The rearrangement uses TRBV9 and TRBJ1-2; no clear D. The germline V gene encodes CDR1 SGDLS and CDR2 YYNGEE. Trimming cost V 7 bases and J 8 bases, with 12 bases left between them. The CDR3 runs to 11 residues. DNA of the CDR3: TGTGCCAGCGCGCCCTGCGGCGGCTACACCTTC. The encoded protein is CASAPCGGYTF.

The CDR3 DNA follows: TGCAGCGGGCTGGGTGGACAGGCTTATGGCTACACCTTC. The encoded protein is CSGLGGQAYGYTF. This chain uses TRBV29-1 with TRBJ1-2; the match to TRBD1 covers 7 bases. V lost 7 bases and J lost 5; bases outside the gene matches: 10. Germline CDR1 SQVTM, CDR2 ANQGSEA. The CDR3 contains 13 residues.

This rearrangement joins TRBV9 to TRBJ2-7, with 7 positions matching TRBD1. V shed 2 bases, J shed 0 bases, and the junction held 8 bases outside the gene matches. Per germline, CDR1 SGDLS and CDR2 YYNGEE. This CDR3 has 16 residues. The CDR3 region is CASSVTGTAYSYEQYF. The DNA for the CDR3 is TGTGCCAGCAGCGTCACCGGGACAGCTTACTCCTACGAGCAGTACTTC.

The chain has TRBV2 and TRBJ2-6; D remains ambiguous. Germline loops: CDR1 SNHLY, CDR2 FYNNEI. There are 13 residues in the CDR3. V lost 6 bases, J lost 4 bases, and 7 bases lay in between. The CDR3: CASRPAGANVLTF. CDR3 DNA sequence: TGTGCCAGCAGGCCGGCAGGGGCCAACGTCCTGACTTTC.

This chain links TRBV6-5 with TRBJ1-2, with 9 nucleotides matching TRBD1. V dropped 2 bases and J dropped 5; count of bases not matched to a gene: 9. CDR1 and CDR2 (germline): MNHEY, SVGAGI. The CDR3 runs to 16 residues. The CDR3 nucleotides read TGTGCCAGCAGTTACACGCAGGGACAGGGAGGATATGGCTACACCTTC. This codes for CASSYTQGQGGYGYTF.

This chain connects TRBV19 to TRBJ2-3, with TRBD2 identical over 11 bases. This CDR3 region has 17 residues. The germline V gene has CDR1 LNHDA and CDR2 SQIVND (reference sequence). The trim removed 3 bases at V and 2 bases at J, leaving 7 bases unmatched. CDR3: CASSISSGGADTDTQYF. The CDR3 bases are TGTGCCAGTAGTATTAGTAGCGGGGGGGCGGACACAGATACGCAGTATTTT.

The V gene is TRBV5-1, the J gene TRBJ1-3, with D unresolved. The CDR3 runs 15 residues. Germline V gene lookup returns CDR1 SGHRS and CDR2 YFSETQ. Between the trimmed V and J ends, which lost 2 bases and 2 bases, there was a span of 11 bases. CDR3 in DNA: TGCGCCAGCAGCTTAGATCGCGGGGCTGGAAACACCATATATTTT. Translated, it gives CASSLDRGAGNTIYF.

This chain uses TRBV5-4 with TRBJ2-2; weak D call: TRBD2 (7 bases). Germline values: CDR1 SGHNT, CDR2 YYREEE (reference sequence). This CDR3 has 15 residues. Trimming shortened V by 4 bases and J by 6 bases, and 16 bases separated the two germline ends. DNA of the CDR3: TGTGCCAGCAGCCCCGGAGGGGGGGCCCCCGGGGAGCTGTTTTTT. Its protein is CASSPGGGAPGELFF.

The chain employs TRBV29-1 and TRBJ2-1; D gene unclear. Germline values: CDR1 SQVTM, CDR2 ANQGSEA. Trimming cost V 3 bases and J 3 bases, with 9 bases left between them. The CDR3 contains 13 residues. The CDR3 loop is CSVDPDIYNEQFF. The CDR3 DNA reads TGCAGCGTTGATCCAGACATCTACAATGAGCAGTTCTTC.

The CDR3 is CASSLDGHILYNEQFF. The CDR3 coding sequence is TGTGCCAGCAGCTTAGATGGGCACATTCTATACAATGAGCAGTTCTTC. J is TRBJ2-1 and V is TRBV7-2; D remains unclear. CDR3 size: 16 residues. Trimming removed 1 base at V and 4 bases at J, with 14 bases between. Germline lookup yields CDR1 SGHTA and CDR2 FQGNSA.

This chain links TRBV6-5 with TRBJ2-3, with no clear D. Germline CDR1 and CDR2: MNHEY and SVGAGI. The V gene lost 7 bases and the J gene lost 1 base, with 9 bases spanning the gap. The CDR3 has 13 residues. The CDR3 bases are TGTGCCAGCACATCCCAGGGCACAGATACGCAGTATTTT. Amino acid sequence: CASTSQGTDTQYF.

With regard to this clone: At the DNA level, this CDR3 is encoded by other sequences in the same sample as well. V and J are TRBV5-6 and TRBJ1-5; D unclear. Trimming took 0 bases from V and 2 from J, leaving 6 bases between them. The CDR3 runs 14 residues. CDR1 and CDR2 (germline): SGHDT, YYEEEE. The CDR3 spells CASSLGAGNQPQHF. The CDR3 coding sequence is TGTGCCAGCAGCTTGGGGGCAGGCAATCAGCCCCAGCATTTT.